This T cell receptor beta chain was sequenced for a study of Graves' ophthalmopathy and Graves' hyperthyroidism. This clonotype has ten or more counts. Germline CDR1 and CDR2: LNHDA and SQIVND (reference sequence). The length of the CDR3 is 13 residues. Trimming at V came to 5 bases and at J to 5 bases, leaving 5 bases not matched to a gene. Moderately to severely active ophthalmopathy under 3 months, CAS at least 3, NOSPECS at least 4. Patients were left out if they had other autoimmune diseases, uncontrolled infections, pregnancy or lactation. The authors diagnosed from clinical symptoms, serum thyroxine, TRAb, thyroid ultrasound and orbital computed tomography. PBMCs originated in 8.5 to 10 ml of fresh peripheral blood. Amplification targeted the TCR beta CDR3 regions, with RNA transcripts as the source material. The library came from an HTBI-primed first-round RT-PCR and a second-round multiplex PCR. TCRdb recomputed calls from the multiplex PCR reads with MiXCR, one row per CDR3 protein. The sample yields hundreds of thousands of distinct CDR3 sequences, about 41% seen once.

Sequenced: peripheral blood. The TCR originated in an adult man with Graves' ophthalmopathy. The chain couples TRBV19 to TRBJ2-7, with TRBD2 matching 8 bases. CDR3 sequence: CASSFRAGDEQYF. For the CDR3, the DNA is TGTGCCAGTAGTTTCAGAGCGGGGGACGAGCAGTACTTC. Looking up the rest from reference TRBV19 and TRBJ2-7 gives the full variable domain: DGGITQSPKYLFRKEGQNVTLSCEQNLNHDAMYWYRQDPGQGLRLIYYSQIVNDFQKGDIAEGYSVSREKKESFPLTVTSAQKNPTAFYLCASSFRAGDEQYFGPGTRLTVT.